These 10 T cell receptor beta chains were sequenced from one sample in a study of blood T cell repertoires in COVID-19. Libraries were prepared by immunoSEQ multiplex PCR; TCRdb keeps only in-frame clonotypes and omits some of them. The sample holds 60,000 to 70,000 clones; about 73% are singletons and the top ten take over 25%. Sequences were obtained from peripheral blood. These receptor sequences come from a woman over 75 with acute or convalescent COVID-19.

The chain recombines TRBV9 with TRBJ2-7; 10 nucleotides line up with TRBD2. The CDR3 consists of 15 residues. Germline CDR1 is SGDLS and CDR2 is YYNGEE. V lost 2 bases, J lost 0 bases, and 2 bases stayed unmatched. The CDR3 nucleotides are TGTGCCAGCAGCGTGGGACTAGCGTCCTCCTACGAGCAGTACTTC. Protein product: CASSVGLASSYEQYF.

The chain uses TRBV2 and TRBJ2-3, with D tentatively TRBD2 (6 bases). Germline values: CDR1 SNHLY, CDR2 FYNNEI. The CDR3 is 15 amino acids. V gave up 5 bases and J gave up 0 bases, with 12 bases separating them. CDR3 sequence (DNA): TGTGCCAGCAGTTTCGAGGAGGGGAGCACAGATACGCAGTATTTT. Protein sequence: CASSFEEGSTDTQYF.

This clone was counted between two and nine times. This sequence joins TRBV28 and TRBJ1-2, with D possibly TRBD1 on 5 matching bases. Trimming stripped 6 bases from V and 8 bases from J, with 16 bases between. The germline CDR1 and CDR2 sequences are MDHEN and SYDVKM. This CDR3 is 13 amino acids long. The DNA for the CDR3 is TGTGCCAGCAGCGACAGACCAAACTGGGGCTACACCTTC. This codes for CASSDRPNWGYTF.

The CDR3 sequence: CASSLWDRDEKLFF. In DNA, the CDR3 is TGTGCCAGCAGTTTATGGGACAGGGATGAAAAACTGTTTTTT. The V gene is TRBV27, the J gene TRBJ1-4; 9 positions match TRBD1. After removal of 1 base from V and 6 bases from J, the junction contained 0 bases not matched to a gene. Germline lookup yields CDR1 MNHEY and CDR2 SMNVEV (reference sequence). The CDR3 loop spans 14 amino acids.

This chain uses TRBV3-1 (or the pseudogene TRBV3-2) with TRBJ1-2, with 8 positions matching TRBD1. Germline V gives CDR1 LGHDT, CDR2 YNNKEL (reference sequence). The CDR3 consists of 17 residues. The J segment lost 0 bases and the V segment lost 6 bases, leaving 12 bases of the junction unmatched. CDR3 coding DNA: TGTGCCAGCAGTTATACAGGGGGGACTGTGCCTAACTATGGCTACACCTTC. This codes for CASSYTGGTVPNYGYTF.

The gene calls are TRBV21-1 and TRBJ2-7; the table gives TRBD2 as D, unverified against the DNA. TRBV21-1 is noted as a pseudogene. CDR3 length: 18 residues. The CDR3 protein is CASSPSPLVRREGYEQYF. CDR3 bases: TGTGCCAGCAGCCCAAGCCCGCTAGTACGGAGGGAGGGATACGAGCAGTACTTC.

The V gene is TRBV24-1, the J gene TRBJ2-5; the match to TRBD2 covers 7 bases. CDR1 KGHDR and CDR2 SFDVKD come from the germline V gene. The CDR3 has 16 amino acids. J was trimmed by 5 bases and V by 1 base; bases with no gene match: 9. CDR3 DNA sequence: TGTGCCACCAGTGATTTCCCCGGAGCGGGAATGGAGACCCAGTACTTC. Its protein is CATSDFPGAGMETQYF.

This clone was found many times. The rearrangement uses TRBV7-6 and TRBJ2-1, with TRBD2 identical over 8 bases. This CDR3 spans 17 amino acids. Germline loops: CDR1 SGHVS, CDR2 FNYEAQ. V lost 1 base, J lost 3 bases, and 8 bases stayed unmatched. This CDR3 is CASSLEATSANYNEQFF. CDR3 coding DNA: TGTGCCAGCAGCTTAGAGGCGACTAGCGCCAACTACAATGAGCAGTTCTTC.

The chain is built from TRBV19 and TRBJ1-5; 8 bases agree with TRBD1. The germline gives CDR1 LNHDA, CDR2 SQIVND (reference sequence). The ends lost 6 bases at V and 1 base at J; junction bases unmatched: 2. The CDR3 is 14 residues long. CDR3: CASRRQGSNQPQHF. CDR3 sequence (DNA): TGTGCCAGTAGAAGACAGGGGAGCAATCAGCCCCAGCATTTT.

The chain joins TRBV2 to TRBJ2-3, with 12 positions matching TRBD2. Germline V gene data show CDR1 as SNHLY and CDR2 as FYNNEI. This CDR3 spans 21 amino acids. V trimming: 1 base; J trimming: 0 bases; junction bases outside the gene matches: 14. The CDR3 nucleotides read TGTGCCAGCAGTGAAGGGCTGTCTAGCGGGAGGGTGAAGACTAGCACAGATACGCAGTATTTT. As protein: CASSEGLSSGRVKTSTDTQYF.